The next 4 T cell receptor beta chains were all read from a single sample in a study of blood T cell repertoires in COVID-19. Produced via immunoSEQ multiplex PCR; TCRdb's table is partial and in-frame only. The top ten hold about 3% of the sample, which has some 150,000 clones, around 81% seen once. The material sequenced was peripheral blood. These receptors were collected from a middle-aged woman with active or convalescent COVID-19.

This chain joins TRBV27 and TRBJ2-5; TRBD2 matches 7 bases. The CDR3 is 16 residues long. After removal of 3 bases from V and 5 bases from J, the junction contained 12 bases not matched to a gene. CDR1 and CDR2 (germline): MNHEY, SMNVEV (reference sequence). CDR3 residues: CASSLGLTSVGETQYF. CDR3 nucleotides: TGTGCCAGCAGTTTGGGACTAACCAGTGTGGGGGAGACCCAGTACTTC.

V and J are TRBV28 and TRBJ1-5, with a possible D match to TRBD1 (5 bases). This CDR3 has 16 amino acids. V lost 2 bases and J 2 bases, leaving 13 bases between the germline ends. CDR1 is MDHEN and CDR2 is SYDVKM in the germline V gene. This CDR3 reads CASSLGGTFGNQPQHF. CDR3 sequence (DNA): TGTGCCAGCAGTTTAGGCGGGACCTTTGGCAATCAGCCCCAGCATTTT.

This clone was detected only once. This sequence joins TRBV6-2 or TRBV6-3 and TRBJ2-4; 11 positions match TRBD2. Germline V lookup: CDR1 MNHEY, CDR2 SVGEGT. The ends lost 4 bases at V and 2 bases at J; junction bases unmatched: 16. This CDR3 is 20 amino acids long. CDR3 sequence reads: CASSFDERTSGYLTKNIQYF. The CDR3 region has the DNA TGTGCCAGCAGTTTCGACGAGAGGACTAGCGGGTACTTAACCAAAAACATTCAGTACTTC.

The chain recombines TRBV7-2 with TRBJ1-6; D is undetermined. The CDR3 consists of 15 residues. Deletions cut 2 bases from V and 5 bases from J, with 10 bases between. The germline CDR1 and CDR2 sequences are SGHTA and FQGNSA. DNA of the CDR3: TGTGCCAGCAGCTTACGGACTGCGAATAATTCACCCCTCCACTTT. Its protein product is CASSLRTANNSPLHF.